Below are 11 T cell receptor beta chains sequenced from a single sample in a study of T cells in Graves' hyperthyroidism and ophthalmopathy. RNA transcripts were the template for amplifying TCR beta CDR3 regions. The TCR CDR3 first-round RT-PCR relied on the HTBI primer set. Each CDR3 protein gets one entry after TCRdb re-called the multiplex PCR reads with MiXCR. The table shows 310,000 or so distinct CDR3 sequences, with about 15% occurring only once. Sequenced sample: blood. All receptors come from a woman aged 55 to 70 with Graves' ophthalmopathy.

This clonotype was counted at least ten times. V usage is TRBV20-1 and J usage is TRBJ2-1; 7 bases are shared with TRBD1. Losses at the gene ends were 4 bases for V and 3 bases for J; bases not matched to a gene: 6. Germline V lookup: CDR1 DFQATT, CDR2 SNEGSKA (reference sequence). CDR3 length: 14 amino acids. Here the CDR3 reads CSAMKGGDYNEQFF. The CDR3 nucleotides read TGCAGTGCTATGAAAGGGGGCGACTACAATGAGCAGTTCTTC.

This clonotype has at least ten counts. The V gene is TRBV3-1, the J gene TRBJ2-1; 7 bases match TRBD1. CDR3 length equals 16 residues. CDR1 LGHDT and CDR2 YNNKEL come from the germline V gene (reference sequence). V lost 3 bases and J lost 10; bases outside the gene matches: 15. Here the CDR3 reads CASSQGASSLQGEQFF. In nucleotides, the CDR3 is TGTGCCAGCAGCCAGGGAGCCTCATCCTTACAGGGGGAGCAGTTCTTC.

This clonotype was detected ten times or more. The CDR3 spells CASSQEGLNYGYTF. DNA of the CDR3: TGTGCCAGCAGCCAAGAGGGACTAAACTATGGCTACACCTTC. V is TRBV3-1 and J is TRBJ1-2; perhaps TRBD1 as D (5 bases). V lost 0 bases, J lost 2 bases, and 7 bases lay in between. Germline V gene lookup returns CDR1 LGHDT and CDR2 YNNKEL (reference sequence). CDR3 length: 14 residues.

This clonotype was counted many times. The chain employs TRBV7-9 and TRBJ1-1; possibly TRBD1 for D (5 bases). V gave up 5 bases and J gave up 4 bases, with 8 bases separating them. Germline V CDR1 and CDR2: SEHNR, FQNEAQ (reference sequence). This CDR3 spans 12 amino acids. The CDR3 spells CASSQDTTEAFF. The CDR3 DNA reads TGTGCCAGCAGCCAGGACACCACTGAAGCTTTCTTT.

This clonotype was picked up many times. The V and J genes are TRBV7-8 and TRBJ2-3; no definite D call. Trimming took off 1 base at V and 6 bases at J, with 5 bases between the two ends. The germline CDR1 and CDR2 sequences are SGHVS and FQNEAQ. The CDR3 covers 12 residues. The CDR3 is CASSLVGDTQYF. The CDR3 nucleotides are TGTGCCAGCAGCTTAGTGGGTGATACGCAGTATTTT. Full variable domain (rest looked up from reference TRBV7-8 and TRBJ2-3): GAGVSQSPRYKVAKRGQDVALRCDPISGHVSLFWYQQALGQGPEFLTYFQNEAQLDKSGLPSDRFFAERPEGSVSTLKIQRTQQEDSAVYLCASSLVGDTQYFGPGTRLTVL.

The sample holds many counts of this clonotype. The chain couples TRBV6-2 or TRBV6-3 to TRBJ2-3; possible D gene TRBD2, 5 bases. CDR3 size: 16 residues. Trimming removed 5 bases at V and 2 bases at J, with 17 bases between. In germline, CDR1 is MNHEY, CDR2 SVGEGT. In nucleotides, the CDR3 is TGTGCCAGCAGTCGAGACTCGACCGGACTCACAGATACGCAGTATTTT. Protein sequence: CASSRDSTGLTDTQYF.

At least ten counts were recorded for this clonotype. The chain couples TRBV12-3 or TRBV12-4 to TRBJ2-6; TRBD1 might be the D (5 bases). V lost 6 bases and J 0 bases, leaving 6 bases between the germline ends. The CDR3 extends over 14 amino acids. CDR3: CASRDNSGANVLTF. CDR3 nucleotide sequence: TGTGCCAGCAGGGACAACTCTGGGGCCAACGTCCTGACTTTC.

This clonotype was counted ten times or more. The chain links TRBV12-3 or TRBV12-4 to TRBJ1-1; D gene ambiguous. The CDR3 totals 13 residues. Trimming pared 10 bases from V and 3 bases from J, leaving 15 bases between. The CDR3 here is CATTPRDDTEAFF. The CDR3 DNA follows: TGTGCCACGACCCCCCGGGATGACACTGAAGCTTTCTTT.

In regard to this clonotype: Mismatch with germline at one junction end may stem from a read error. The chain employs TRBV28 and TRBJ2-7; 9 nucleotides match TRBD1. The length of the CDR3 is 16 residues. Germline loops: CDR1 MDHEN, CDR2 SYDVKM. The CDR3 protein is CASSLWGQGLSYEQYF. In nucleotides, the CDR3 is TGCGCCAGCAGCTTGTGGGGACAGGGTCTCTCCTACGAGCAGTACTTC.

This chain uses TRBV6-1 with TRBJ2-1; 7 nucleotides line up with TRBD2. The CDR3 runs to 16 residues. V dropped 6 bases and J dropped 7; count of bases not matched to a gene: 15. Per the germline V gene, CDR1 is MNHNS and CDR2 is SASEGT. CDR3 DNA: TGTGCCAGCAGAATGGCTCATCAGCGGGGATCGAATGAGCAGTTCTTC. As protein: CASRMAHQRGSNEQFF.

This clonotype was seen ten or more times. The rearrangement links TRBV6-1 to TRBJ1-5; unclear D gene. The V and J ends lost 3 bases and 3 bases respectively, with 9 bases between them. CDR3 size: 14 residues. Germline V gene lookup returns CDR1 MNHNS and CDR2 SASEGT. CDR3 amino acids: CASSETHSNQPQHF. The CDR3 region has the DNA TGTGCCAGCAGTGAGACGCATTCCAATCAGCCCCAGCATTTT.